This T cell receptor beta chain was observed in a study of PD-L1 blockade in urothelial cancer. The germline V gene has CDR1 SEHNR and CDR2 FQNEAQ (reference sequence). This CDR3 contains 12 residues. V lost 5 bases, J lost 8 bases, and 12 bases lay in between. The repertoire was sequenced with immunoSEQ multiplex PCR; TCRdb's copy has only in-frame clones and lacks some. There are roughly 63,000 clones in the sample; about four fifths occur only once, and more than 5.5% lies in the top ten. Time point: pretreatment peripheral blood. Disease in patients was locally advanced or metastatic urothelial carcinoma. This clone was seen more than once but under ten times.

The chain couples TRBV7-9 to TRBJ1-2; D is ambiguous. This clonotype was sampled from a man between 65 and 79 years old with urothelial cancer. Sequenced here: PBMCs, sampled around atezolizumab (anti-PD-L1) treatment. The CDR3 DNA reads TGTGCCAGCAGCCCCGACCAGAGGGGCTACACCTTC. Translation: CASSPDQRGYTF. Complete variable domain (other parts from reference TRBV7-9 and TRBJ1-2): DTGVSQNPRHKITKRGQNVTFRCDPISEHNRLYWYRQTLGQGPEFLTYFQNEAQLEKSRLLSDRFSAERPKGSFSTLEIQRTEQGDSAMYLCASSPDQRGYTFGSGTRLTVV.